This entry describes one TCR beta chain. The target of this receptor is not known. No clone much larger than this one lies a single base away; base qualities are absent. TCRbeta CDR3 regions were amplified from genomic DNA by means of the immunoSEQ Assay, a bias-controlled multiplex PCR. The authors' pipeline ran thus. The number of nucleated cells in each sample was estimated by amplification of reference gene primers within the assay. To quantify the absolute abundance of each unique TCRbeta CDR3 rearrangement, sequence reads were collapsed and filtered. Productive Simpson clonality was computed per sample as the square root of Simpson's diversity index over productive rearrangements. The source is immuneACCESS, and TCRdb retained only in-frame sequences with V and J called. Part of the clones is not carried over; for the studies checked, unresolved V genes explain less than half of this, and the remainder is unexplained. Clonal size and the V and J genes are those of that table, whereas D and trimming came from the DNA. The sample has 48,000 or so clones on record, 85% of them singletons. The ten largest make up under 7% of the sample.

The data stem from a study of blood T cell repertoires in COVID-19 (dated by TCRdb to 2018 to 2021). A note on the overall study: The collaborator samples originated in the United States, Italy and Spain and spanned the acute and convalescent phases of COVID-19. The repertoires were released in a freely available public database meant as a resource for research on the immune response to SARS-CoV-2. Where HLA class I and class II types were available, the types were taken from metadata supplied by the sample provider, not from assay-based typing. Sample metadata almost always included a de-identified subject ID, COVID-19 status, age in years and sex. The samples were drawn from the first 160 participants of the ongoing ImmuneRACE study and from more than 1,000 subjects provided by 6 global collaborators. The prospective study material was composed of cDNA or gDNA derived from T cells, B-cell-depleted T cells, or PBMCs. The dataset comprised deeply sampled blood TCRbeta repertoires from subjects exposed to, actively infected with, or recovered from COVID-19.

The germline V end is reduced by 2 bases and the J end by 8 bases; junction bases left unmatched: 1. From its cysteine to its phenylalanine, the CDR3 spans 15 amino acids. The only DNA kept is the CDR3, 45 bases in frame from the first base. Based on the germline V gene, the CDR1 and CDR2 sequences are SGDLS and YYNGEE. Results and caveats for the whole study, not just this receptor: The amount of clinical and demographic metadata varied by source and participant and was provided uncurated.

Whole blood was collected in K2EDTA tubes by collaborating institutions according to the institutions' own protocols. Collaborator samples were shipped for TCRbeta analysis as frozen whole blood, isolated PBMCs, or DNA extracted from either sample type. This clonotype was obtained from a woman aged 60-70 years with acute or convalescent COVID-19. Recombination joined TRBV9 with TRBJ2-1, with 16 bases aligning to TRBD2. Sequencing was carried out using peripheral blood. DNA sequence: TGTGCCAGCAGCGTGGGACTAGCGGGAGGGCATGAGCAGTTCTTC. Its protein is CASSVGLAGGHEQFF.